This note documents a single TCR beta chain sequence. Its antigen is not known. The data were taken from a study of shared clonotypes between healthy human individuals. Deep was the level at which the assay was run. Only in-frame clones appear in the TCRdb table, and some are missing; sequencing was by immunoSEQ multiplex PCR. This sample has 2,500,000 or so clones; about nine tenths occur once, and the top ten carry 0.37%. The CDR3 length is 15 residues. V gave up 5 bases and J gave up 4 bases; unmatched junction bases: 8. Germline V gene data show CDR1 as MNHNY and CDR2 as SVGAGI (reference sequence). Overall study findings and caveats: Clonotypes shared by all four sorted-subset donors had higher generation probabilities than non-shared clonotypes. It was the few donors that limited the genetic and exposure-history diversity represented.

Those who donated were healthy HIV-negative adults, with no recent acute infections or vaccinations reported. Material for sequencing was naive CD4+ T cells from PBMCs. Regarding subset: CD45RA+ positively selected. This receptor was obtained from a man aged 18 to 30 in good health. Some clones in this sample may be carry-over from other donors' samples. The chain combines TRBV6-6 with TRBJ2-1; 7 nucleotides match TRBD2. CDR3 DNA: TGTGCCAGCAGTAAGCGGGGTGGGACTTACAATGAGCAGTTCTTC. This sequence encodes CASSKRGGTYNEQFF.